This TCR beta chain was observed in a study of T cell responses to AZD1222 COVID-19 vaccine. Broader study findings: Spike was spanned by vaccine-associated CD4 TCRs, with dominance at 160-218 and 743-854. Donors skewed white British and female; clonal diversity was possibly underestimated. Within unmutated variant regions lay the reported targets of nearly half of spike-specific TCRs.

Measured with immunoSEQ multiplex PCR; TCRdb has only the in-frame clones, and not every one. The sample has some 140,000 clones; around 93% are singletons. The CDR3 sequence is 14 residues long. V was shortened by 0 bases and J by 2 bases, with 8 bases between the two germline ends. Germline V gene sequence: CDR1 SGHRS, CDR2 YFSETQ. This clone was detected once. The antigen remains undetermined. The clonotype originates from an adult who received the AZD1222 COVID-19 vaccine. The sample here was peripheral blood, taken 28 days after the second AZD1222 dose. This sequence joins TRBV5-1 and TRBJ2-5; maybe TRBD2 (5 bases). The CDR3 is CASSLATSQETQYF. The CDR3 bases are TGCGCCAGCAGCTTGGCCACTAGTCAAGAGACCCAGTACTTC.